This TCR beta chain was sequenced during a study of post-analysis software for immune sequencing data. The wider study: There were relapsing-remitting, secondary progressive and progressive-relapsing multiple sclerosis among the disease courses included.

Overall study findings and caveats: A few TRBV segments, TRBV5-6, TRBV5-1 and TRBV20-1 among them, were found more frequent in patients than controls.

As to this clonotype: Antigen: not known.

Between the trimmed V and J ends, which lost 0 bases and 4 bases, there was a span of 8 bases. Germline lookup yields CDR1 MGHRA and CDR2 YSYEKL. The CDR3 is 14 amino acids. The library was made from cDNA and included unique molecular identifiers. MiXCR, run by TCRdb on the PCR reads, gives a single entry per CDR3 protein. The sample carries hundreds of thousands of distinct CDR3 sequences, approximately 57% recorded once. Sample: blood. The chain recombines TRBV4-1 with TRBJ2-3, with unresolved D. The TCR sequence derives from a girl aged 5 to 17 with multiple sclerosis. The CDR3 sequence: CASSQDSLPDTQYF. CDR3 coding DNA: TGCGCCAGCAGCCAAGATTCACTCCCAGATACGCAGTATTTT.